This T cell receptor (beta chain) stems from a study of cytomegalovirus exposure and HLA in healthy donors. The study, taken as a whole, reports: Most of the TCR beta V segments (in an earlier analysis) were productive either about 90% or about 30% of the time. Later on, analysis showed that most CMV-associated TCR beta chains appeared to be HLA-restricted. A later analysis showed HLA-associated TCR beta chains outstripping equally common others in clonal expansion.

As for this clone: As yet, its antigen is unknown.

Both 60 Vbeta primers and 13 Jbeta primers went into the PCR. Repertoires were generated with immunoSEQ multiplex PCR, while TCRdb's copy carries only in-frame clones and drops some. The table includes tens of thousands of clones, around 80% detected once. The V and J ends lost 3 bases and 5 bases, in that order; junction bases with no gene match: 11. Per the germline V gene, CDR1 is KGHSH and CDR2 is LQKENI. CDR3 length: 17 amino acids. Sequenced: PBMCs. The sequence was obtained from a man aged 45-65 years in good health and CMV-seronegative. The chain links TRBV18 to TRBJ1-4; 8 positions match TRBD1. The CDR3 region has the DNA TGTGCCAGCTCACCCGCCCCCCGGGGGACAGGAAATGAAAAACTGTTTTTT. Amino acids: CASSPAPRGTGNEKLFF.